This T cell receptor (beta chain) was identified during a study of T cells after yellow fever vaccination. Conversion of TCR transcripts into cDNA relied on 5'RACE template switching, which added a universal primer site and UMIs. TCRdb re-called the 5' RACE reads with MiXCR, one entry per CDR3 protein. The sample consists of under 700,000 distinct CDR3 sequences, about a sixth of them appearing once. Trimming cost V 6 bases and J 2 bases, with 11 bases left between them. The CDR3 sequence is 14 residues long. The germline V gene encodes CDR1 SGHTA and CDR2 FQGTGA. This clonotype was observed at least ten times.

The sample consisted of PBMCs, taken less than 6 days after the first yellow fever vaccination. The chain uses TRBV7-3 and TRBJ2-1; D gene unclear. The clonotype originates from a young man who received the YFV17D yellow fever vaccine. The CDR3 sequence: CASSLGGTYNEQFF. The CDR3 DNA sequence: TGTGCCAGCAGTTTGGGTGGGACCTACAATGAGCAGTTCTTC.